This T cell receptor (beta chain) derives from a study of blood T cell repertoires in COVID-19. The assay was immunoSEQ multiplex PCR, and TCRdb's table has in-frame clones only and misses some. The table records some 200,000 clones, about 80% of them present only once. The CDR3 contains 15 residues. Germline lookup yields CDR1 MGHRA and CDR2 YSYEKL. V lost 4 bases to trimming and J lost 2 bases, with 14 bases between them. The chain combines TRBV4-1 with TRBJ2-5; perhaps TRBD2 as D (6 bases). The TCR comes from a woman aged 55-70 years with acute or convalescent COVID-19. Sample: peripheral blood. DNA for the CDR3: TGCGCCAGCAGCCCCTCCGGACTAATACAAGAGACCCAGTACTTC. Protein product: CASSPSGLIQETQYF.